Below are 32 T cell receptor beta chains sequenced from a single sample in a study of blood T cell repertoires in COVID-19. Clones were read by immunoSEQ multiplex PCR, and TCRdb kept only the in-frame ones, dropping some. The sample yields approximately 150,000 clones, roughly 80% seen once. The sequenced material came from peripheral blood. The receptors derive from a human donor in a cohort sampled during active COVID-19.

This chain links TRBV27 with TRBJ2-5, with a possible D match to TRBD2 (6 bases). Between the trimmed V and J ends, which lost 6 bases and 2 bases, there was a span of 13 bases. Germline CDR1 is MNHEY and CDR2 is SMNVEV (reference sequence). The CDR3 covers 14 residues. The CDR3 loop is CASRLRGGQETQYF. Here the CDR3 DNA reads TGTGCCAGCAGATTGCGGGGAGGTCAAGAGACCCAGTACTTC.

On this clone: The same CDR3 can be traced to other DNA sequences in this sample. The chain has TRBV29-1 and TRBJ1-1, with D possibly TRBD1 on 6 matching bases. Trimming pared 6 bases from V and 2 bases from J, leaving 7 bases between. CDR1 is SQVTM, CDR2 ANQGSEA, per germline. The CDR3 totals 11 residues. CDR3 residues: CSVGHNTEAFF. CDR3 in DNA: TGCAGCGTGGGACACAACACTGAAGCTTTCTTT.

CDR3 DNA sequence: TGTGCCACCAGCGAATGGACAGGAGGTGGCTACACCTTC. As protein: CATSEWTGGGYTF. V and J are TRBV15 and TRBJ1-2; TRBD1 matches at 7 bases. Germline CDR1 LNHNV, CDR2 YYDKDF (reference sequence). CDR3 size: 13 residues. The V gene end was trimmed by 5 bases and the J gene end by 7 bases; junction bases not matched to a gene: 7.

This clone was detected only a few times. The rearrangement links TRBV28 to TRBJ2-7; perhaps TRBD1 as D (5 bases). Trimming shortened V by 1 base and J by 1 base, and 11 bases separated the two germline ends. The CDR3 is 15 amino acids. Germline V gene lookup returns CDR1 MDHEN and CDR2 SYDVKM. CDR3 sequence reads: CASSLFQGGSYEQYF. The CDR3 DNA reads TGTGCCAGCAGTTTATTCCAGGGTGGTTCCTACGAGCAGTACTTC.

This clone was detected only a few times. V is TRBV2 and J is TRBJ2-5, with 7 bases fitting TRBD2. Looked up from germline, CDR1 is SNHLY and CDR2 is FYNNEI. After removal of 7 bases from V and 0 bases from J, the junction contained 14 bases not matched to a gene. CDR3 length: 17 residues. CDR3 in amino acids: CASKSLPGGADQETQYF. CDR3 bases: TGTGCCAGCAAATCCCTCCCGGGGGGAGCGGACCAAGAGACCCAGTACTTC. The entire variable domain, with the rest obtained from reference TRBV2 and TRBJ2-5, is as follows: EPEVTQTPSHQVTQMGQEVILRCVPISNHLYFYWYRQILGQKVEFLVSFYNNEISEKSEIFDDQFSVERPDGSNFTLKIRSTKLEDSAMYFCASKSLPGGADQETQYFGPGTRLLVL.

This rearrangement joins TRBV28 to TRBJ1-1; D is unclear. The CDR3 consists of 15 residues. Trimming pared 0 bases from V and 3 bases from J, leaving 11 bases between. The germline gives CDR1 MDHEN, CDR2 SYDVKM. This CDR3 is CASSLWGQRDTEAFF. CDR3 DNA sequence: TGTGCCAGCAGTTTATGGGGTCAACGGGACACTGAAGCTTTCTTT.

The chain is built from TRBV18 and TRBJ2-1; 8 bases are a match to TRBD1. Germline V gives CDR1 KGHSH, CDR2 LQKENI. The CDR3 spans 16 residues. Trimming cost V 3 bases and J 4 bases; bases outside gene matches: 8. The CDR3 DNA is TGTGCCAGCTCACCTAGACAGGGGTCGGATTACAATGAGCAGTTCTTC. Its protein product is CASSPRQGSDYNEQFF.

The chain is built from TRBV3-1 (or the pseudogene TRBV3-2) and TRBJ2-5; D call uncertain. The length of the CDR3 is 15 residues. Germline CDR1 is LGHDT and CDR2 is YNNKEL (reference sequence). V lost 4 bases to trimming and J lost 3 bases, with 15 bases between them. CDR3: CASSRSGFFEETQYF. CDR3 DNA: TGTGCCAGCAGCCGATCCGGGTTTTTCGAAGAGACCCAGTACTTC.

V gene TRBV5-5 combines with J gene TRBJ2-7; TRBD1 agrees at 10 bases. The CDR3 consists of 12 residues. Germline CDR1 SGHKS, CDR2 YYEKEE (reference sequence). The J segment lost 6 bases and the V segment lost 9 bases, leaving 6 bases of the junction unmatched. This chain's CDR3 is CATGTGVGEQYF. Here the CDR3 DNA reads TGTGCCACCGGGACAGGGGTCGGCGAGCAGTACTTC.

V usage is TRBV6-1 and J usage is TRBJ2-2, with TRBD2 matching 9 bases. The V gene end was trimmed by 0 bases and the J gene end by 1 base; junction bases not matched to a gene: 6. This CDR3 contains 18 residues. Germline V gene sequence: CDR1 MNHNS, CDR2 SASEGT. CDR3 region: CASSEAVQAGGNTGELFF. DNA of the CDR3: TGTGCCAGCAGTGAAGCGGTTCAAGCGGGGGGGAACACCGGGGAGCTGTTTTTT.

The rearrangement uses TRBV18 and TRBJ2-1, with 8 bases matching TRBD2. CDR3 size: 15 residues. The V gene end was trimmed by 1 base and the J gene end by 6 bases; junction bases not matched to a gene: 5. Germline CDR1 is KGHSH and CDR2 is LQKENI. CDR3 protein: CASSPLAGSSNEQFF. The CDR3, as DNA: TGTGCCAGCTCACCACTAGCGGGGTCTTCCAATGAGCAGTTCTTC.

The count of this clone is one. The chain links TRBV11-2 to TRBJ1-3; D is ambiguous. The germline V gene encodes CDR1 SGHAT and CDR2 FQNNGV. The CDR3 has 16 residues. Trimming stripped 2 bases from V and 3 bases from J, with 14 bases between. The CDR3, as DNA: TGTGCCAGCAGCTTAATTTCAGTTGGGAGTGGAAACACCATATATTTT. Its translation: CASSLISVGSGNTIYF.

With regard to this clone: The same CDR3 is also encoded by other DNA sequences in this sample. The V call is TRBV5-1, the J call TRBJ1-6; 7 bases line up with TRBD1. The CDR3 is made up of 14 amino acids. Trimming cost V 2 bases and J 7 bases; bases outside gene matches: 3. Germline-derived CDR1 and CDR2 are SGHRS and YFSETQ. CDR3 coding DNA: TGCGCCAGCAGCTTTGAAGGGGGCAATTCACCCCTCCACTTT. This sequence encodes CASSFEGGNSPLHF.

This clone was detected a few times. The rearrangement joins TRBV2 to TRBJ2-2; D is unresolved. V was pared by 7 bases and J by 0 bases, with 6 bases between. The CDR3 has 13 amino acids. Germline lookup yields CDR1 SNHLY and CDR2 FYNNEI. In nucleotides, the CDR3 is TGTGCCAGCACGGGTTCGAACACCGGGGAGCTGTTTTTT. Translation: CASTGSNTGELFF. Based on the CDR3 plus reference TRBV2 and TRBJ2-2, the full variable domain is EPEVTQTPSHQVTQMGQEVILRCVPISNHLYFYWYRQILGQKVEFLVSFYNNEISEKSEIFDDQFSVERPDGSNFTLKIRSTKLEDSAMYFCASTGSNTGELFFGEGSRLTVL.

This rearrangement joins TRBV30 to TRBJ1-1; 7 positions match TRBD1. V gave up 4 bases and J gave up 2 bases; unmatched junction bases: 7. The CDR3 has 14 amino acids. Germline CDR1 is GTSNPN and CDR2 is SVGIG (reference sequence). The CDR3 DNA is TGTGCCTGGACCCTCCGGGACAGAAACACTGAAGCTTTCTTT. This codes for CAWTLRDRNTEAFF.

The chain couples TRBV5-1 to TRBJ2-3, with TRBD2 matching 12 bases. After removal of 2 bases from V and 2 bases from J, the junction contained 6 bases not matched to a gene. Germline lookup yields CDR1 SGHRS and CDR2 YFSETQ. The CDR3 length is 17 residues. CDR3 DNA: TGCGCCAGCAGCTTAGGACTAGCGGGGCCTTCCACAGATACGCAGTATTTT. As protein: CASSLGLAGPSTDTQYF.

The chain combines TRBV18 with TRBJ2-2; 7 bases align to TRBD1. The CDR3 sequence is 16 residues long. Germline trimming cut 2 bases from V and 5 bases from J; bases unmatched to any gene: 8. Germline lookup yields CDR1 KGHSH and CDR2 LQKENI. DNA of the CDR3: TGTGCCAGCTCACCAGAGACGACAGGGAGAACCGGGGAGCTGTTTTTT. As protein: CASSPETTGRTGELFF. Using reference TRBV18 and TRBJ2-2 for the parts outside the CDR3, the full variable domain is NAGVMQNPRHLVRRRGQEARLRCSPMKGHSHVYWYRQLPEEGLKFMVYLQKENIIDESGMPKERFSAEFPKEGPSILRIQQVVRGDSAAYFCASSPETTGRTGELFFGEGSRLTVL.

J is TRBJ2-5 and V is TRBV5-4; 12 nucleotides line up with TRBD2. Trimming cost V 5 bases and J 2 bases; bases outside gene matches: 4. CDR3 size: 15 residues. Germline CDR1 is SGHNT and CDR2 is YYREEE (reference sequence). As DNA, the CDR3 is TGTGCCAGCAGGGGCGGACTAGCGGGGCAAGAGACCCAGTACTTC. It encodes CASRGGLAGQETQYF.

V and J are TRBV24-1 and TRBJ1-6, with D possibly TRBD1 on 6 matching bases. From germline, CDR1 is KGHDR and CDR2 SFDVKD. The CDR3 is 15 residues long. Trimming removed 7 bases at V and 12 bases at J, with 21 bases between. CDR3 sequence (DNA): TGTGCCACCAGCGTATTCAGGACAGCCCGCAGACCCCTCCACTTT. Amino acid sequence: CATSVFRTARRPLHF.

The chain is built from TRBV5-1 and TRBJ2-3; D ambiguous. Germline V CDR1 and CDR2: SGHRS, YFSETQ. The length of the CDR3 is 15 residues. The V gene lost 5 bases and the J gene lost 2 bases, with 15 bases spanning the gap. The CDR3 coding sequence is TGCGCCAGCAGACTACGGCCATCTAACACAGATACGCAGTATTTT. Its translation: CASRLRPSNTDTQYF.

The rearrangement joins TRBV9 to TRBJ1-4; D may be TRBD1 (5 bases). Germline assignment: CDR1 SGDLS and CDR2 YYNGEE. CDR3 length: 17 residues. Trimming took 4 bases from V and 0 from J, leaving 16 bases between them. CDR3 region: CASSTSVGGTTNEKLFF. CDR3 coding DNA: TGTGCCAGCAGCACAAGTGTTGGGGGGACAACTAATGAAAAACTGTTTTTT.

V is TRBV6-5 and J is TRBJ1-4; 7 bases agree with TRBD1. Unmatched junction bases numbered 10, after V lost 7 bases and J lost 5 bases. Germline CDR1 MNHEY, CDR2 SVGAGI. This CDR3 region has 15 residues. CDR3 in DNA: TGTGCCAGCACTCACACGGGACAGAACAATGAAAAACTGTTTTTT. Its protein product is CASTHTGQNNEKLFF.

The J gene is TRBJ2-7, the V gene TRBV6-5; D is perhaps TRBD2 (6 bases). Germline V lookup: CDR1 MNHEY, CDR2 SVGAGI. The V end lost 6 bases, the J end lost 7 bases, and 16 bases lay between the germline ends. This CDR3 has 13 residues. The DNA of the CDR3 is TGTGCCAGCAGCGCCAGGAGGGCGCGGGAGCAGTACGTC. Its translation: CASSARRAREQYV.

J is TRBJ2-7 and V is TRBV6-5; possibly TRBD1 for D (6 bases). CDR1 MNHEY and CDR2 SVGAGI come from the germline V gene. V lost 6 bases to trimming and J lost 1 base, with 10 bases between them. The CDR3 is made up of 13 amino acids. The CDR3 loop is CASRDRPSYEQYV. In DNA form, the CDR3 reads TGTGCCAGCAGAGACAGGCCGTCCTACGAGCAGTACGTC.

This clone has only a few counts. This rearrangement joins TRBV5-1 to TRBJ1-5, with 9 positions matching TRBD1. The CDR3 sequence is 15 residues long. Germline V gene data show CDR1 as SGHRS and CDR2 as YFSETQ. Trimming cost V 5 bases and J 1 base; bases outside gene matches: 4. The CDR3 DNA sequence: TGCGCCAGCAGTCCCGGGACAGGGAGCAATCAGCCCCAGCATTTT. Protein product: CASSPGTGSNQPQHF.

CDR3 DNA sequence: TGTGCCAGCAGCCCTAGCGGGAGTGTGAAAGAGCAGTACGTC. Amino acids: CASSPSGSVKEQYV. V is TRBV2 and J is TRBJ2-7; 10 nucleotides agree with TRBD2. CDR3 size: 14 residues. Germline CDR1 SNHLY, CDR2 FYNNEI. Trimming cost V 6 bases and J 7 bases; bases outside gene matches: 9.

The V and J genes are TRBV6-6 and TRBJ2-1, with 7 bases lining up with TRBD1. V lost 2 bases, J lost 8 bases, and 12 bases stayed unmatched. Looked up from germline, CDR1 is MNHNY and CDR2 is SVGAGI (reference sequence). This CDR3 is built from 16 residues. The CDR3 DNA is TGTGCCAGCAGTTACCACAGGGGTCAACTCAGCCATGAGCAGTTCTTC. Translated, it gives CASSYHRGQLSHEQFF.

The chain carries TRBV7-9 and TRBJ2-2; 8 bases map to TRBD1. The CDR3 has 15 amino acids. CDR1 and CDR2 (germline): SEHNR, FQNEAQ (reference sequence). V gave up 5 bases and J gave up 2 bases; unmatched junction bases: 4. The CDR3 sequence is CASSQGAQNTGELFF. CDR3 in DNA: TGTGCCAGCAGCCAGGGGGCGCAAAACACCGGGGAGCTGTTTTTT.

The chain employs TRBV5-6 and TRBJ2-3, with a possible D match to TRBD1 (5 bases). The V gene lost 6 bases and the J gene lost 3 bases, with 17 bases spanning the gap. CDR1 and CDR2 (germline): SGHDT, YYEEEE. The CDR3 is 15 residues long. Here the CDR3 DNA reads TGTGCCAGCACCTCCCAAGGGGTGGCGACAGATACGCAGTATTTT. It codes for CASTSQGVATDTQYF.

This clone has a single count. CDR3 nucleotides: TGTGCCAGCAAGGCGGTCGCAGATACGCAGTATTTT. Translation gives CASKAVADTQYF. The chain recombines TRBV7-9 with TRBJ2-3; no reliable D call. The V gene lost 7 bases and the J gene lost 4 bases, with 9 bases spanning the gap. The CDR3 is made up of 12 amino acids. Looked up from germline, CDR1 is SEHNR and CDR2 is FQNEAQ (reference sequence).

The chain combines TRBV6-2 or TRBV6-3 with TRBJ1-2; no firm D call. The CDR3 runs to 14 residues. Germline-derived CDR1 and CDR2 are MNHEY and SVGEGT. With 0 bases removed from V and 4 bases from J, the gap between germline ends came to 9 bases. Written as DNA, the CDR3 is TGTGCCAGCAGTTACTCGACTATGGGCTATGGCTACACCTTC. Translated: CASSYSTMGYGYTF.

The genes are TRBV13 and TRBJ1-1; 8 nucleotides agree with TRBD1. The CDR3 length is 18 residues. With 5 bases clipped from V and 1 base from J, the junction kept 15 bases outside the gene matches. CDR1 and CDR2 (germline): PRHDT, FYEKMQ (reference sequence). This chain's CDR3 is CASSLRTGTTQENTEAFF. CDR3 bases: TGTGCCAGCAGCCTGCGGACAGGGACGACCCAAGAGAACACTGAAGCTTTCTTT. Full variable domain (missing parts from reference TRBV13 and TRBJ1-1): AAGVIQSPRHLIKEKRETATLKCYPIPRHDTVYWYQQGPGQDPQFLISFYEKMQSDKGSIPDRFSAQQFSDYHSELNMSSLELGDSALYFCASSLRTGTTQENTEAFFGQGTRLTVV.